This T cell receptor (beta chain) was found in a study of blood T cell repertoires in COVID-19. Study-level information: Spain, Italy and the United States supplied samples that represented acute and convalescent COVID-19. T cells, B-cell-depleted T cells, or PBMCs provided the cDNA or gDNA that served as material.

In the source study's methods: Reference gene primer amplification in the assay estimated nucleated cell counts. Profiled with immunoSEQ multiplex PCR; TCRdb holds only in-frame clones, not every one. V, J and clone size reflect that table, while D and trimming were determined from the DNA. The table includes 250,000 to 300,000 clones, 65% to 85% detected once. This CDR3 spans 15 amino acids. Germline CDR1 reads SGHTA; CDR2 reads FQGNSA. V was shortened by 10 bases and J by 1 base, with 19 bases between the two germline ends. This chain connects TRBV7-2 to TRBJ1-1; tentatively, D is TRBD1 (5 bases). The source is a man of 80 years or more with acute or convalescent COVID-19. Sequencing was performed on peripheral blood. The CDR3 DNA is TGTGCCACCCAACCGGGACTCTTATCGAACACTGAAGCTTTCTTT. It is translated as CATQPGLLSNTEAFF.